The rows below give T cell receptor beta chains drawn from one sample of a study of shared clonotypes between healthy human individuals. Produced via immunoSEQ multiplex PCR; TCRdb's table is partial and in-frame only. This table has about 470,000 clones, 70% to 80% appearing once. Input material: PBMCs. Receptors were obtained from a woman aged 40 to 49 in good health. Some clones in this sample may be carry-over from other donors' samples. Both conserved end residues are part of each CDR3. A D gene is named only where the DNA matches it firmly. Clone sizes are given selectively: once, few, many, or a class where the clone is expanded.

v_call	j_call	cdr3_length	clone_size	d_call	cdr3_aa	cdr3_nt
TRBV6-5	TRBJ1-1	15	many	.	CASSYSIRPASDAFF	TGTGCCAGCAGTTACTCGATACGCCCGGCTAGCGACGCTTTCTTT
TRBV5-1	TRBJ1-2	14	.	.	CASSYSGVNYGYTF	TGCGCCAGCAGCTACAGTGGGGTAAACTATGGCTACACCTTC
TRBV9	TRBJ2-1	15	.	.	CASSVATGSYNEQFF	TGTGCCAGCAGCGTAGCTACAGGGTCCTACAATGAGCAGTTCTTC
TRBV28	TRBJ1-1	14	.	.	CASSLLRENTEAFF	TGTGCCAGCAGTTTATTACGAGAGAACACTGAAGCTTTCTTT
TRBV2	TRBJ2-2	14	.	.	CASSETGTIGELFF	TGTGCCAGCAGCGAAACCGGGACGATCGGGGAGCTGTTTTTT
TRBV18	TRBJ1-1	15	.	.	CASSPRTVGEPEAFF	TGTGCCAGCTCACCACGGACTGTGGGGGAACCTGAAGCTTTCTTT
TRBV9	TRBJ1-1	14	.	.	CASSVEDGDTEAFF	TGTGCCAGCAGCGTAGAGGATGGGGACACTGAAGCTTTCTTT
TRBV5-1	TRBJ2-4	15	.	.	CASSQFIGGSNIQYF	TGCGCCAGCAGCCAATTTATTGGAGGGTCGAACATTCAGTACTTC
TRBV9	TRBJ2-1	14	few	.	CASSVDGGSNEQFF	TGTGCCAGCAGCGTAGATGGGGGTAGCAATGAGCAGTTCTTC
TRBV19	TRBJ1-5	12	few	.	CASSMGPEREHF	TGTGCCAGTAGTATGGGACCCGAGAGGGAGCATTTT
TRBV7-8	TRBJ1-6	16	once	.	CASSSQGSLSNSPLHF	TGTGCCAGCAGTTCACAGGGTTCCCTCTCCAATTCACCCCTCCACTTT
TRBV7-9	TRBJ2-3	13	few	.	CASSNYDTDTQYF	TGTGCCAGCAGTAACTACGACACAGATACGCAGTATTTT
TRBV7-3	TRBJ1-1	14	.	TRBD1	CASSASTGGTEAFF	TGTGCCAGCAGCGCCTCCACAGGGGGCACTGAAGCTTTCTTT
TRBV30	TRBJ2-5	15	few	TRBD2	CAWRETSGSPKTQYF	TGTGCCTGGAGAGAGACTAGCGGGAGTCCGAAGACCCAGTACTTC
TRBV7-9	TRBJ1-4	16	.	.	CASSRLGGATNEKLFF	TGTGCCAGCAGCCGACTTGGTGGGGCGACTAATGAAAAACTGTTTTTT
TRBV4-1	TRBJ1-1	12	.	.	CASSQDDTEAFF	TGCGCCAGCAGCCAAGATGACACTGAAGCTTTCTTT
TRBV2	TRBJ1-2	12	few	.	CASRRVGYGYTF	TGTGCCAGCAGGCGGGTGGGCTATGGCTACACCTTC
TRBV15	TRBJ2-7	13	.	.	CATSRARAYEQYF	TGTGCCACCAGCAGAGCCCGGGCCTACGAGCAGTACTTC
TRBV5-1	TRBJ1-1	15	.	.	CASSVVDLTNTEAFF	TGCGCCAGCAGCGTAGTCGACCTAACGAACACTGAAGCTTTCTTT
TRBV10-3	TRBJ2-7	15	.	TRBD2	CAIKILAGASYEQYF	TGTGCCATCAAGATCCTAGCGGGAGCCTCCTACGAGCAGTACTTC
TRBV11-3	TRBJ2-2	16	.	.	CASSLLGAGDTGELFF	TGTGCCAGCAGCCTATTGGGGGCAGGGGACACCGGGGAGCTGTTTTTT
TRBV7-2	TRBJ2-7	14	.	.	CASSSRDTSYEQYF	TGTGCCAGCAGCTCCCGGGACACCAGCTACGAGCAGTACTTC
TRBV7-8	TRBJ2-7	13	few	TRBD1	CASNRGGAYEQYF	TGTGCCAGCAACAGGGGTGGGGCCTACGAGCAGTACTTC
TRBV5-1	TRBJ2-1	15	.	TRBD2	CASSLESGSYNEQFF	TGCGCCAGCAGCTTGGAAAGCGGGAGCTACAATGAGCAGTTCTTC
TRBV21-1	TRBJ2-7	16	.	.	CASSKGSRGPLSEQYF	TGTGCCAGCAGCAAAGGGTCAAGAGGTCCTCTTTCCGAGCAGTACTTC
TRBV5-1	TRBJ2-7	14	once	TRBD1	CASSQDRELYEQYF	TGCGCCAGCAGCCAAGACAGGGAACTCTACGAGCAGTACTTC
TRBV28	TRBJ2-1	11	once	.	CASSRLPQQFF	TGTGCCAGCAGCAGACTGCCCCAGCAGTTCTTC
TRBV27	TRBJ2-7	15	.	TRBD2	CASTSMTSGLRGQYF	TGTGCCAGCACCTCCATGACTAGCGGGTTAAGAGGGCAGTACTTC
TRBV7-2	TRBJ2-7	14	.	TRBD2	CASSQLAGAYEQYF	TGTGCCAGCAGCCAATTAGCGGGAGCCTACGAGCAGTACTTC
TRBV30	TRBJ2-2	15	few	TRBD1	CAWSVVAGGTGELFF	TGTGCCTGGAGTGTAGTGGCAGGGGGCACCGGGGAGCTGTTTTTT
TRBV11-2	TRBJ2-5	15	few	TRBD2	CASSLDPTSRETQYF	TGTGCCAGCAGCTTAGATCCGACTAGCCGGGAGACCCAGTACTTC
TRBV13	TRBJ2-1	12	.	.	CASSLAVGEQFF	TGTGCCAGCAGCTTAGCTGTGGGTGAGCAGTTCTTC
TRBV27	TRBJ2-5	12	few	.	CASSDNQETQYF	TGTGCCAGCAGCGATAACCAAGAGACCCAGTACTTC
TRBV4-2	TRBJ1-4	16	.	.	CASSQARTASNEKLFF	TGTGCCAGCAGCCAAGCCCGGACAGCCAGTAATGAAAAACTGTTTTTT
TRBV30	TRBJ2-5	13	few	.	CAWRSGYQETQYF	TGTGCCTGGAGAAGCGGGTACCAAGAGACCCAGTACTTC
TRBV4-2	TRBJ1-6	16	.	TRBD1	CASSQESGTGGSPLHF	TGTGCCAGCAGCCAAGAATCTGGGACAGGGGGCTCACCCCTCCACTTT
TRBV28	TRBJ2-7	16	.	TRBD1	CASSSTGTGDSYEQYF	TGTGCCAGCAGTTCCACCGGGACAGGAGACTCCTACGAGCAGTACTTC